This TCR beta chain was captured in a study of Tregs in tolerant kidney transplant recipients (dated by TCRdb to about 2019). Background for the entire study: The transplants used related donors along with nonmyeloablative bone marrow transplantation, and in the human trials mixed chimerism was transient. The study used TCRbeta sequencing to identify donor-specific regulatory T cells before combined kidney and bone marrow transplantation, then tracked those cells after transplant. The research as a whole found: Donor-specific Treg expansion was found to exceed global Treg expansion in tolerant patients, suggesting antigen-driven rather than nonspecific expansion. Although technical replication error seemed to be minimal, the question of biological reproducibility was not addressed directly. Expanding Tregs with activated donor B cells appeared to identify the most biologically relevant and donor-specific TCRbeta repertoire. The study was constrained by small patient numbers, and validation of the findings is required in larger populations and under other immunosuppression protocols. For some patients the PCR primers changed over time, which made it impossible to compare the samples from those patients at the nucleotide level.

The time point label on this specimen signifies: blood sample drawn before combined kidney and bone marrow transplant. Unstimulated Tregs (CD4+CD25+CD127-), CD4+ non-Tregs (CD4+CD25-), CD4 and CD8 cells were FACS-sorted from thawed PBMCs. Patients were 4 combined kidney and bone marrow transplant recipients from the ITN036ST trial, and only these trial subjects had samples available. Healthy control blood was processed to PBMCs by Ficoll density gradient and cryopreserved, and patient PBMCs were collected before and after transplant. For TCRbeta CDR3 sequencing, genomic DNA was extracted from sorted cells using the QIAGEN DNeasy Blood and Tissue Kit. High-throughput TCRbeta CDR3 sequencing, which included PCR amplification with bias correction and internal controls, was done commercially through immunoSEQ. As for how the authors treated the data: Unique productive TCRbeta sequences were defined by CDR3 nucleotide sequence when primers matched and otherwise by CDR3 amino acid sequence together with Vbeta and Jbeta genes. To correct sorting error, sequences shared between sorted populations at a frequency ratio of 2:1 or less were removed; the rest were assigned to the higher population. A sequence was defined as donor-reactive if the sequence was expanded at least 5-fold in CFSE-low cells compared with unstimulated cells and had a frequency of at least 0.01% in CFSE-low cells. Repertoire divergence was quantified by Jensen-Shannon divergence calculated from the top 100 TCRbeta sequences ranked by frequency. For samples with multiple sequencing runs, sorting error was corrected in each run separately before the runs were combined. TCRdb took over this immuneACCESS table, retaining in-frame rearrangements with V and J assigned. Such tables are incomplete; in checked studies, under half of the missing clones stem from an unresolved V gene, and the remainder is unexplained. V, J and clone size derive from that table, while D and trimming were established from the DNA sequence. The sample records about 87,000 clones, roughly 93% of which are singletons. The biggest ten clones account for 0.46% of the sample.

With regard to this clone: Its antigen is unknown. No base quality information exists; no much larger clone differs at one position.

Via the germline V gene, CDR1 is LGHNA and CDR2 YSLEER. After removal of 5 bases from V and 1 base from J, the junction retains 3 bases not matched to a gene. The CDR3 holds 15 amino acids from the cysteine to the phenylalanine. The DNA shown is the 45-base CDR3, in frame from base 1. Here the chain combines TRBV4-3 and TRBJ2-1; 9 central bases correspond to TRBD2. The sequencing used CD4+ T cells from blood, collected before the transplant. The receptor was isolated from a human donor who received a combined kidney and bone marrow transplant. The CDR3 corresponds to CASSKSGRSYNEQFF. The DNA sequence is as follows: TGCGCCAGCAGCAAAAGCGGGAGGTCCTACAATGAGCAGTTCTTC.